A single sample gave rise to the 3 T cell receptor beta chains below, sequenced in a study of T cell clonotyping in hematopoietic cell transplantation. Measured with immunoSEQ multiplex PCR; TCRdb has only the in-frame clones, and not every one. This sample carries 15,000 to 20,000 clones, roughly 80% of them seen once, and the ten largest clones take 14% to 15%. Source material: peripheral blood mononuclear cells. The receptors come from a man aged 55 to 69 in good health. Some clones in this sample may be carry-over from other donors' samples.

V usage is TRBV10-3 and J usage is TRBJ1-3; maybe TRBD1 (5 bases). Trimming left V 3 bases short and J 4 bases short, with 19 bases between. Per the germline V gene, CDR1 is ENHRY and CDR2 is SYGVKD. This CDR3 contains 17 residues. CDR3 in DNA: TGTGCCATCAGTGAAATGGACACCTCCCGTGCCGGAAACACCATATATTTT. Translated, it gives CAISEMDTSRAGNTIYF.

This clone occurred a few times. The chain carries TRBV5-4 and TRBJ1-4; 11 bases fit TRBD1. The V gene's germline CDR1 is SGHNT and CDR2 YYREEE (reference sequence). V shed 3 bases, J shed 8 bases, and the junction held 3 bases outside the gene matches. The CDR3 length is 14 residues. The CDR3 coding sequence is TGTGCCAGCAGCTGGGACAGGGGGGCCGAAAAACTGTTTTTT. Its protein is CASSWDRGAEKLFF.

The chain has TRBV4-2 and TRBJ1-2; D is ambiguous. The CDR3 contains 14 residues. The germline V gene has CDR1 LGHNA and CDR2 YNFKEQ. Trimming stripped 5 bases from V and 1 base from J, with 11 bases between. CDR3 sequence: CASSEGRFNYGYTF. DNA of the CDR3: TGTGCCAGCAGCGAAGGACGGTTTAACTATGGCTACACCTTC.